The clone carrying this T cell receptor beta chain appeared a single time. The entry originates in a study of blood T cell repertoires in COVID-19. Study details: Italy, Spain and the United States were the sources of the convalescent and acute COVID-19 samples. Sources were T cells, B-cell-depleted T cells, or PBMCs; the material itself was cDNA or gDNA.

Authors' data handling: Reference gene primers were amplified, and this amplification served to estimate nucleated cell counts. Generated by immunoSEQ multiplex PCR, the TCRdb table keeps only in-frame clones and is missing some. The D gene and trimming were derived from the DNA, and the V and J assignments and clone size from that table. The sample yields 140,000 or so clones, around nine tenths seen once. The CDR3 loop spans 15 amino acids. This TCR was recovered from a human donor in a cohort sampled during active COVID-19. The sample comprised peripheral blood. The chain links TRBV21-1 to TRBJ2-7; the table assigns TRBD2, which was not confirmed against the DNA. TRBV21-1 is termed a pseudogene. The CDR3 DNA follows: TGTGCCAGCAGCACGGGACTAGCGGCCTCCTACGAGCAGTACTTC. Translation: CASSTGLAASYEQYF.